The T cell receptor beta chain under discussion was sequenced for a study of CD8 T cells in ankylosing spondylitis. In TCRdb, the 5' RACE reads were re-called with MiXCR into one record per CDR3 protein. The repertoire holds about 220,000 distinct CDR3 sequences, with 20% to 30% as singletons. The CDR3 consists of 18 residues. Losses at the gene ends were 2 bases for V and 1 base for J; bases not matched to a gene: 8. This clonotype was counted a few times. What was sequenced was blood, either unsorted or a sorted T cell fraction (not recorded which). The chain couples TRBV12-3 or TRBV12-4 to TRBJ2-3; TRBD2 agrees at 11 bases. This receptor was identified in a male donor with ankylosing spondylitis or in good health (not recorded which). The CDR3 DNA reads TGTGCCAGCAGTTTACTGCTAGCGGGAGGCCTCCGCACAGATACGCAGTATTTT. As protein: CASSLLLAGGLRTDTQYF.